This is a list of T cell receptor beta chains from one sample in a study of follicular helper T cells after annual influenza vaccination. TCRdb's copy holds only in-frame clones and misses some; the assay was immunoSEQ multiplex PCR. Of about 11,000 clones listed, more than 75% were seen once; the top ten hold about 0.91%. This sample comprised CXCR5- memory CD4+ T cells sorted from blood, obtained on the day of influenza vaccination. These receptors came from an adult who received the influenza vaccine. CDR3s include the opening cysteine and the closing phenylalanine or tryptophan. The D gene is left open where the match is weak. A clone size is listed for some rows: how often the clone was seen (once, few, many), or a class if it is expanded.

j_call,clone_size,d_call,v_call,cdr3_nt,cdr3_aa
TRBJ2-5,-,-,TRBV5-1,TGCGCCAGCAGCTTGAGGGATCAAGAGACCCAGTACTTC,CASSLRDQETQYF
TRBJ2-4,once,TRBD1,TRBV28,TGTGCCAGCAGTTCCCACCCCGGGACAGGTCTCGGAAACATTCAGTACTTC,CASSSHPGTGLGNIQYF
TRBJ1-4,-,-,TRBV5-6,TGTGCCAGCAGCTTGGTGCGAGGGCCGGGAAAACTGTTTTTT,CASSLVRGPGKLFF
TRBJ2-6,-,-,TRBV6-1,TGTGCCAGCAGTGTCTTACGGACAGTAAGCTCTGGGGCCAACGTCCTGACTTTC,CASSVLRTVSSGANVLTF
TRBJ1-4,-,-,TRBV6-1,TGTGCCAGCAAGGGGACCCCAGATAATGAAAAACTGTTTTTT,CASKGTPDNEKLFF
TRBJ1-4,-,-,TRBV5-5,TGTGCCAGCAGCCCCGGACAGCTAGCGAGGGCAACTAATGAAAAACTGTTTTTT,CASSPGQLARATNEKLFF
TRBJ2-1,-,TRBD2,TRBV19,TGTGCCAGTAGTCGATCGACTAGCGGCGACCTTACCAATGAGCAGTTCTTC,CASSRSTSGDLTNEQFF
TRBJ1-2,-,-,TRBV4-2,TGTGCCAGCAGCCAAGATACTGGGGGAAACTATGGCTACACCTTC,CASSQDTGGNYGYTF
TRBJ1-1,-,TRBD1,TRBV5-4,TGTGCCAGCAGCTGGGACAGGGAGAGGGGTGAAGCTTTCTTT,CASSWDRERGEAFF
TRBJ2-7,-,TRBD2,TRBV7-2,TGTGCCAGCAGCGAAGGGGCAGCGGGAGGGAGGTACGAGCAGTACTTC,CASSEGAAGGRYEQYF
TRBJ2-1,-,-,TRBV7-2,TGTGCCAGCAGCTCCGTAGCGTCTCAGGAGAATGAGCAGTTCTTC,CASSSVASQENEQFF
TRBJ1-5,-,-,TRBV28,TGTGCCAGCAGTGTCCCTAGCAATCAGCCCCAGCATTTT,CASSVPSNQPQHF